The clone carrying this T cell receptor (beta chain) is a singleton in its sample. The data belong to a study of T cell changes during pregnancy in multiple sclerosis. The CDR3 extends over 18 amino acids. Germline V gene lookup returns CDR1 SGHRS and CDR2 YFSETQ. The V segment lost 0 bases and the J segment 1 base; nucleotides outside the gene matches: 7. Method: immunoSEQ multiplex PCR; TCRdb's copy keeps in-frame clones and lacks some. The sample consists of about 57,000 clones, roughly nine tenths of them appearing once. The chain joins TRBV5-1 to TRBJ2-1; 10 bases map to TRBD2. Sample: CD4+ T cells from peripheral blood mononuclear cells, taken in the second trimester of pregnancy. The TCR comes from a female donor with multiple sclerosis, enrolled in a pregnancy study. CDR3 residues: CASSLVAGGSGSYNEQFF. The CDR3 nucleotides read TGCGCCAGCAGCTTGGTAGCGGGGGGATCCGGGTCCTACAATGAGCAGTTCTTC. Full variable domain (remainder filled in from reference TRBV5-1 and TRBJ2-1): KAGVTQTPRYLIKTRGQQVTLSCSPISGHRSVSWYQQTPGQGLQFLFEYFSETQRNKGNFPGRFSGRQFSNSRSEMNVSTLELGDSALYLCASSLVAGGSGSYNEQFFGPGTRLTVL.